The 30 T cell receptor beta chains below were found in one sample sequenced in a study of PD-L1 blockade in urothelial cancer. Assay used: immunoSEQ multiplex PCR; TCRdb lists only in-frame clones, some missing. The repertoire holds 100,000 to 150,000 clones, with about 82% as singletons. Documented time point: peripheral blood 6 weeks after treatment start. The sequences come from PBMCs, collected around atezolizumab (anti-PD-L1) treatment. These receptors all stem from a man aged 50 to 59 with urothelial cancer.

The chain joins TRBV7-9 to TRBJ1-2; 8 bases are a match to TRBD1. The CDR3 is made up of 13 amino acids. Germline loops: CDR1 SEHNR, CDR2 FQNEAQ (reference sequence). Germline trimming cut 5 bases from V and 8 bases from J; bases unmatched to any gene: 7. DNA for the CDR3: TGTGCCAGCAGCCGACAGGGGTCCGGCGGCTACACCTTC. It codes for CASSRQGSGGYTF.

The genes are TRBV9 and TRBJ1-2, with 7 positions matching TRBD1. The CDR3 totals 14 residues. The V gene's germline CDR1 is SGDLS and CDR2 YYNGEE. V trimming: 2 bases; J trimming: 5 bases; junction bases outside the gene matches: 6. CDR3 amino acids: CASSVGTELYGYTF. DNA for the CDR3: TGTGCCAGCAGCGTGGGGACAGAGCTTTATGGCTACACCTTC.

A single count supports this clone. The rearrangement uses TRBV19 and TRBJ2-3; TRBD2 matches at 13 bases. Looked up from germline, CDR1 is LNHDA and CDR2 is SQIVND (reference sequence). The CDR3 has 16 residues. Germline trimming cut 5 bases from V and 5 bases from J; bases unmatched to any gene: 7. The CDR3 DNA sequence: TGTGCCAGTAGTGGCCGGACTAGCGGGAGTGGAGATACGCAGTATTTT. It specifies CASSGRTSGSGDTQYF.

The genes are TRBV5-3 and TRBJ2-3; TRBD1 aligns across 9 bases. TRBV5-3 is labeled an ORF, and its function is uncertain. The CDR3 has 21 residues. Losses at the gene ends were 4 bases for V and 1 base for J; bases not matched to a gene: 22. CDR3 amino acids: CARSTMGQGARLYAGTDTQYF. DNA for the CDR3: TGTGCCAGAAGCACCATGGGACAGGGAGCCAGATTGTATGCGGGCACAGATACGCAGTATTTT.

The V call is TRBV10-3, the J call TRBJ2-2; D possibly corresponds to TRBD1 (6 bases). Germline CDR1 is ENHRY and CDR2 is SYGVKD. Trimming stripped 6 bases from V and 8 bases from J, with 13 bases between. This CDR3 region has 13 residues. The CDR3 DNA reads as TGTGCCATCAGCGAACAGGGTTTGGGGGAGCTGTTTTTT. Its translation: CAISEQGLGELFF.

DNA for the CDR3: TGTGCCTGGAGTGGCGACAGGGTGACCAAAAACATTCAGTACTTC. Protein product: CAWSGDRVTKNIQYF. V and J are TRBV30 and TRBJ2-4; TRBD1 matches at 7 bases. V gave up 1 base and J gave up 2 bases; unmatched junction bases: 5. The CDR3 is 15 amino acids. The germline CDR1 and CDR2 sequences are GTSNPN and SVGIG (reference sequence).

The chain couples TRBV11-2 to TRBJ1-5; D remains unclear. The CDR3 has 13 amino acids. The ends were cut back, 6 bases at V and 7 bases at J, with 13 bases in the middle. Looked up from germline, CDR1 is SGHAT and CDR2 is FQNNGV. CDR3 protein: CASSRIDGQPQHF. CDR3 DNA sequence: TGTGCCAGCAGTCGGATTGACGGGCAGCCCCAGCATTTT. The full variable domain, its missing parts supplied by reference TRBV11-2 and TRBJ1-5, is EAGVAQSPRYKIIEKRQSVAFWCNPISGHATLYWYQQILGQGPKLLIQFQNNGVVDDSQLPKDRFSAERLKGVDSTLKIQPAKLEDSAVYLCASSRIDGQPQHFGDGTRLSIL.

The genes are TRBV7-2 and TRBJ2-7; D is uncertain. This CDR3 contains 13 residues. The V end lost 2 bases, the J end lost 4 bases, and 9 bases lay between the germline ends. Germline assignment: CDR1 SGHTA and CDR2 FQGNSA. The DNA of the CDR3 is TGTGCCAGCAGCTTACACAACGGGTACGAGCAGTACTTC. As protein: CASSLHNGYEQYF.

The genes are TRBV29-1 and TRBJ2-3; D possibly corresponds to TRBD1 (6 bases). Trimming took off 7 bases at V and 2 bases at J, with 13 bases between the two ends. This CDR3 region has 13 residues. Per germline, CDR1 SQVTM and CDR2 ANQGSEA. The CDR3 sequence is CSAGHPNTDTQYF. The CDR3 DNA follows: TGCAGCGCGGGACACCCTAACACAGATACGCAGTATTTT.

The CDR3 DNA follows: TGTGCCAGTAGTATAGAAGACTTGTCACCCCTCCACTTT. It codes for CASSIEDLSPLHF. V gene TRBV19 combines with J gene TRBJ1-6; D remains ambiguous. Trimming removed 0 bases from V and 10 bases from J, with 7 bases in between. This CDR3 has 13 residues. In germline, CDR1 is LNHDA, CDR2 SQIVND (reference sequence).

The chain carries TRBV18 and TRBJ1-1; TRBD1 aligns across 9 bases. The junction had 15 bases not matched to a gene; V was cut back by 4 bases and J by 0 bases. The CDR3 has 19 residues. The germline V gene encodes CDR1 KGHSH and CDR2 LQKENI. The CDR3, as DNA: TGTGCCAGCTCACTCAGACAGGGGGGCCTGATCTGGATGAACACTGAAGCTTTCTTT. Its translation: CASSLRQGGLIWMNTEAFF.

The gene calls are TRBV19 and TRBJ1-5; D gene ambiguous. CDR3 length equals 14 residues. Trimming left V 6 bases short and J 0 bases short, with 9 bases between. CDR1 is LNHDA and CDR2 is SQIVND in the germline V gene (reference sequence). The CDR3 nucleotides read TGTGCCAGTAGCCGAGGTTATAGCAATCAGCCCCAGCATTTT. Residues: CASSRGYSNQPQHF.

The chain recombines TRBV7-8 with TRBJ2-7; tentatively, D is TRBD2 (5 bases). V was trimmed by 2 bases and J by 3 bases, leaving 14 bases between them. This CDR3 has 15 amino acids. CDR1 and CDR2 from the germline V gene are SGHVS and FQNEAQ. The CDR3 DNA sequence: TGTGCCAGCAGCTTAAGGCTAGCAGGTCTCTACGAGCAGTACTTC. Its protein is CASSLRLAGLYEQYF.

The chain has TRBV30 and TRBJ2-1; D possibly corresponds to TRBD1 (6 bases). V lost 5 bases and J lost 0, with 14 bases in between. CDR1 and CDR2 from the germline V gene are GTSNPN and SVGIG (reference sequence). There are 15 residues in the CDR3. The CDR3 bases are TGTGCCTGGGGACTTCAAGGGGGCTCCTACAATGAGCAGTTCTTC. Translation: CAWGLQGGSYNEQFF.

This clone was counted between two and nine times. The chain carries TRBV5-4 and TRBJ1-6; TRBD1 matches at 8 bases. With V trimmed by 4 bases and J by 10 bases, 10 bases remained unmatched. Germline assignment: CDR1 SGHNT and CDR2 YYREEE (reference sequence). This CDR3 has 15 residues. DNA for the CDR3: TGTGCCAGCAGCATCACCGGGACAGGTTGGTCACCCCTCCACTTT. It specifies CASSITGTGWSPLHF.

CDR3 region: CASSAATGHVLVNQPQHF. CDR3 in DNA: TGTGCCAGCAGTGCCGCGACAGGGCACGTCCTGGTCAATCAGCCCCAGCATTTT. The V call is TRBV28, the J call TRBJ1-5, with TRBD1 matching 7 bases. J gave up 3 bases and V 5 bases, and 16 bases lay outside the gene matches. Germline loops: CDR1 MDHEN, CDR2 SYDVKM. This CDR3 region has 18 residues.

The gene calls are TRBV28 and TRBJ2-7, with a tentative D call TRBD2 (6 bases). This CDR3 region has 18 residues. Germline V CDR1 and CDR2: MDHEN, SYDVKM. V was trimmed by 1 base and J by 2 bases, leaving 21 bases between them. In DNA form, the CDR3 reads TGTGCCAGCAGTTTATTTTCGCGGGGTAGCGGAACCACCTACGAGCAGTACTTC. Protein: CASSLFSRGSGTTYEQYF. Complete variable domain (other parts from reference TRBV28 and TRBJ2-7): DVKVTQSSRYLVKRTGEKVFLECVQDMDHENMFWYRQDPGLGLRLIYFSYDVKMKEKGDIPEGYSVSREKKERFSLILESASTNQTSMYLCASSLFSRGSGTTYEQYFGPGTRLTVT.

The CDR3, as DNA: TGCAGCGGGCAGGGACACCTTGGTGGGAATGAGCAGTTCTTC. It codes for CSGQGHLGGNEQFF. This chain links TRBV29-1 with TRBJ2-1, with D perhaps TRBD1 (6 bases). V shed 7 bases and J shed 7 bases, with 20 bases lying between them. The CDR3 sequence is 14 residues long. In germline, CDR1 is SQVTM, CDR2 ANQGSEA.

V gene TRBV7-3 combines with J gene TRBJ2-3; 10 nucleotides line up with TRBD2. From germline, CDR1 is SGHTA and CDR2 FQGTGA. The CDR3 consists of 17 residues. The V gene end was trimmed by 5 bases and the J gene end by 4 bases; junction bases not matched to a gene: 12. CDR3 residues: CASSPVGSGRGADTQYF. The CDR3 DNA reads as TGTGCCAGCAGCCCCGTGGGGAGCGGGAGGGGTGCAGATACGCAGTATTTT. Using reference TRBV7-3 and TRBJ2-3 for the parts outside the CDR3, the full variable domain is GAGVSQTPSNKVTEKGKYVELRCDPISGHTALYWYRQSLGQGPEFLIYFQGTGAADDSGLPNDRFFAVRPEGSVSTLKIQRTERGDSAVYLCASSPVGSGRGADTQYFGPGTRLTVL.

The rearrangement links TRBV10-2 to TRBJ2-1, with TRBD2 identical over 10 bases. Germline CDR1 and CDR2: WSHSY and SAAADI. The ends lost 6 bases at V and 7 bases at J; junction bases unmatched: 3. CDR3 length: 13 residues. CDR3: CASRLAGQNEQFF. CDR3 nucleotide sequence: TGCGCCAGCAGACTAGCGGGACAGAATGAGCAGTTCTTC.

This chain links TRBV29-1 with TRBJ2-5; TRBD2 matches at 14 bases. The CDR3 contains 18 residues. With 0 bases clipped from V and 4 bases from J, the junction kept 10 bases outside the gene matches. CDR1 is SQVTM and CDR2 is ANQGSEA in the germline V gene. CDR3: CSVEDGTSGSPNGETQYF. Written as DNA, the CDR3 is TGCAGCGTTGAAGATGGGACTAGCGGGAGCCCGAACGGAGAGACCCAGTACTTC.

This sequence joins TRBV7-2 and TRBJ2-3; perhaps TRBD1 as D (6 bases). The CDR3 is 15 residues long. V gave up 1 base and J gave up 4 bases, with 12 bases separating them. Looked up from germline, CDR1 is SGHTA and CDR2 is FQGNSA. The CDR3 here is CASSLGVRGADTQYF. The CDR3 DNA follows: TGTGCCAGCAGCTTAGGGGTCAGGGGAGCAGATACGCAGTATTTT.

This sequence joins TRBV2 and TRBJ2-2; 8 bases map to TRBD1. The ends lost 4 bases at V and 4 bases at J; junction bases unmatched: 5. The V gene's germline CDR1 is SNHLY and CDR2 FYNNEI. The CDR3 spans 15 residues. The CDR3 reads CASSGLTGVTGELFF. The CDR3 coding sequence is TGTGCCAGCAGTGGGTTGACAGGGGTCACCGGGGAGCTGTTTTTT.

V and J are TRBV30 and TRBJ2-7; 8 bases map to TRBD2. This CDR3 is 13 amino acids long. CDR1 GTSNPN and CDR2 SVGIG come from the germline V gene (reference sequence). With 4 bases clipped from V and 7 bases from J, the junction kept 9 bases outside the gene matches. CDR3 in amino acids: CAWNVVAGGEQYF. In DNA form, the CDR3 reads TGTGCCTGGAATGTCGTGGCGGGAGGTGAGCAGTACTTC.

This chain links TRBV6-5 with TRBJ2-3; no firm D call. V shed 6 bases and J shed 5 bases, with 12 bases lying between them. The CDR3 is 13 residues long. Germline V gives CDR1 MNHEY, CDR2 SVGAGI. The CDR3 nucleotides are TGTGCCAGCAGACCATTTACGGGAGATACGCAGTATTTT. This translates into CASRPFTGDTQYF.

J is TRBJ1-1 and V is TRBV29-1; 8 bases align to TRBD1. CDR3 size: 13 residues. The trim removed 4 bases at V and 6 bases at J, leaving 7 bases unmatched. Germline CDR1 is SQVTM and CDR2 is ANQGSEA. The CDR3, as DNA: TGCAGCGTTGCTGACAGGGGATTATCTGAAGCTTTCTTT. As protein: CSVADRGLSEAFF.

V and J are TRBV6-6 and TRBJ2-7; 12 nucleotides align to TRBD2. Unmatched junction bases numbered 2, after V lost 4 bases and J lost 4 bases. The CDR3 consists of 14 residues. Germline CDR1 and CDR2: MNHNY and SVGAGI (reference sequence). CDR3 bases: TGTGCCAGCAGTTCCGGGACTAGCGGGTACGAGCAGTACTTC. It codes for CASSSGTSGYEQYF.

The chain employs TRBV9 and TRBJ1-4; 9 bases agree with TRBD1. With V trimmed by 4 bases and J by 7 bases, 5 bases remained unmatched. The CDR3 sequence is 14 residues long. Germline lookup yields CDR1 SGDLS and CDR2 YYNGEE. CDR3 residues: CASSPGQGSEKLFF. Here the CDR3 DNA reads TGTGCCAGCAGCCCCGGACAGGGGAGTGAAAAACTGTTTTTT. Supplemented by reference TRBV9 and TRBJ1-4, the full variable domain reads DSGVTQTPKHLITATGQRVTLRCSPRSGDLSVYWYQQSLDQGLQFLIQYYNGEERAKGNILERFSAQQFPDLHSELNLSSLELGDSALYFCASSPGQGSEKLFFGSGTQLSVL.

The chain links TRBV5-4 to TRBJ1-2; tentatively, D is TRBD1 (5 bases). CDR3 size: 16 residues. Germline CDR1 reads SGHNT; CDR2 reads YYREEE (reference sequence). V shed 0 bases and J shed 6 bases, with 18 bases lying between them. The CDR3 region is CASSLAGIGEVNGYTF. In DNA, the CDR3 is TGTGCCAGCAGCTTGGCCGGGATAGGGGAGGTTAATGGCTACACCTTC.

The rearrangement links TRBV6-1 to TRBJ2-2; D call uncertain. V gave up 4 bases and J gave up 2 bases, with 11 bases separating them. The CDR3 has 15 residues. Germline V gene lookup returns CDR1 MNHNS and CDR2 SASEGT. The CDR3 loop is CASSGHDTNTGELFF. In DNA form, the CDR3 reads TGTGCCAGCAGTGGCCACGACACAAACACCGGGGAGCTGTTTTTT.